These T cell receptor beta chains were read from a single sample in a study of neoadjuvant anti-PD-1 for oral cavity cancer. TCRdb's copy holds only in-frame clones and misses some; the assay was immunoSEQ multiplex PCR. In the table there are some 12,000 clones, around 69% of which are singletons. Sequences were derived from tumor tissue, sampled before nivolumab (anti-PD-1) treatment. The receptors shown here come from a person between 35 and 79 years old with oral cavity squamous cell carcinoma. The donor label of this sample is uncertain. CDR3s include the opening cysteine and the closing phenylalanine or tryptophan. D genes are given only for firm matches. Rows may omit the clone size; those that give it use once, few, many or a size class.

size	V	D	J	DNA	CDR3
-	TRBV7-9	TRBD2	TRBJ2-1	TGTGCCAGCACCTTGGGACTAGCGGTCGCGGGGGGGGAGTTCTTC	CASTLGLAVAGGEFF
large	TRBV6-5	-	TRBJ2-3	TGTGCCAGCAGCCCCGGGCGGGGCACAGATACGCAGTATTTT	CASSPGRGTDTQYF
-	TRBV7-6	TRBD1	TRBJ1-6	TGTGCCAGCAGCCGGGACAGCATCAATTCACCCCTCCACTTT	CASSRDSINSPLHF
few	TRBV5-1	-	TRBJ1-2	TGCGCCAGCAGCTCCCTAGGGACGTCAGGGTATGGCTACACCTTC	CASSSLGTSGYGYTF
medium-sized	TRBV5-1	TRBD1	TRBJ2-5	TGCGCCAGCAGCTTGGGGACAGGGGATGAGACCCAGTACTTC	CASSLGTGDETQYF
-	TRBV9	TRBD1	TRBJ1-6	TGTGCCAGCAGGGGGCAGGGACAGAATTCACCCCTCCACTTT	CASRGQGQNSPLHF
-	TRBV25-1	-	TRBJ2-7	TGTGCCAGCAGCCGAAGAGGGTTCTCCTACGAGCAGTACTTC	CASSRRGFSYEQYF
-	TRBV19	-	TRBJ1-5	TGTGCCAGTACTCCCCTACAGGGTAGGCAGGCCCAGCATTTT	CASTPLQGRQAQHF
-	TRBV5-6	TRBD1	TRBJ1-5	TGTGCCAGCAGCCGGGGGGACAGGGGCAATCAGCCCCAGCATTTT	CASSRGDRGNQPQHF
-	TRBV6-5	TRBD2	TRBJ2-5	TGTGCCAGCGTTCGGACTAGCGGGACTCGAGAGACCCAGTACTTC	CASVRTSGTRETQYF
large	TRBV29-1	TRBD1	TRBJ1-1	TGCAGCGTAGGTACAGGGGGCTACACTGAAGCTTTCTTT	CSVGTGGYTEAFF
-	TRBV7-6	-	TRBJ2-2	TGTGCCAGCAGCCCTCGGGGCGAAGGAACCGGGGAGCTGTTTTTT	CASSPRGEGTGELFF
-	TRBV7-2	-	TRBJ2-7	TGTGCCAGCAGCTACACCGGGACGGTCGCCGAGCAGTACTTC	CASSYTGTVAEQYF
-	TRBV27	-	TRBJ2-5	TGTGCCAGCAGTTTACTTTTTGTCGGGGGCGTCCCACAAGAGACCCAGTACTTC	CASSLLFVGGVPQETQYF
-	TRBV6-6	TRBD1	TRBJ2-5	TGTGCCAGCAGACACAGGGGTGAGACCCAGTACTTC	CASRHRGETQYF
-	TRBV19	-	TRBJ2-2	TGTGCCAGTAGTATAGATGGGAATGTCGCGGGCTCCGGGGAGCTGTTTTTT	CASSIDGNVAGSGELFF
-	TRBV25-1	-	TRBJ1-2	TGTGCCAGCAGTGAGACCCCAATGCGGGGCTACACCTTC	CASSETPMRGYTF
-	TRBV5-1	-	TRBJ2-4	TGCGCCAGCAGCGCCCTTGGGGTGGGCAAAAACATTCAGTACTTC	CASSALGVGKNIQYF
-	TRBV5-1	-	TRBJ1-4	TGCGCCAGCAGGCCCGGCGGGGGCGTCGGAAAACTGTTTTTT	CASRPGGGVGKLFF
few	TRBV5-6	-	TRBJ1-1	TGTGCCAGCAAGAGGGGCAGGGGAAGTAACACTGAAGCTTTCTTT	CASKRGRGSNTEAFF
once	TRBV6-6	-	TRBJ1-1	TGTGCCAGCGAGGGCACTGAAGCTTTCTTT	CASEGTEAFF
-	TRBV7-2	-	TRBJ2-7	TGTGCCAGCAGCTTAGTCCGGACTCCGAGGAACGAGCAGTACTTC	CASSLVRTPRNEQYF
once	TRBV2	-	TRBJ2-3	TGTGCCAGCAGTAACAGACTAACCACCAGGGATACGCAGTATTTT	CASSNRLTTRDTQYF
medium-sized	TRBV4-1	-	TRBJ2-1	TGCGCCAGCAGCCCGCAGTTAGGCGACAATGAGCAGTTCTTC	CASSPQLGDNEQFF
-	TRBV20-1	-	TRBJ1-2	TGCAGTGCGCAGCGGTTGGATGGCTACACCTTC	CSAQRLDGYTF
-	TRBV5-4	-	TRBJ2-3	TGTGCCAGCAGCTTGGTTAGGGGAGATACGCAGTATTTT	CASSLVRGDTQYF
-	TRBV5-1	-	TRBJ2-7	TGCGCCAGCAGCTTGTTCGGGGACGAGCAGTACTTC	CASSLFGDEQYF
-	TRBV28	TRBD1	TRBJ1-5	TGTGCCAGCAGTCCTCTTGACAGGGTAAACAATCAGCCCCAGCATTTT	CASSPLDRVNNQPQHF
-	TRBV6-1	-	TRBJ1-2	TGTGCCAGCAGTGAAAACGGGGGCGGCTATGGCTACACCTTC	CASSENGGGYGYTF
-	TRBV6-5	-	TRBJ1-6	TGTGCCAGCAGTTACTCGAAGAGAGATAATTCACCCCTCCACTTT	CASSYSKRDNSPLHF
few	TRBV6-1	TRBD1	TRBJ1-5	TGTGCCAGCAGTGAACGGGGGGACAGGGCGCAGCCCCAGCATTTT	CASSERGDRAQPQHF
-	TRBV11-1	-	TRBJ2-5	TGTGCCAGCAGCCTAGGAGCGGGCTCAAATCTCCAAGAGACCCAGTACTTC	CASSLGAGSNLQETQYF
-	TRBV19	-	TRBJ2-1	TGTGCCAGTAGTGCCGTAGTGAGGTCAGGTGAGCAGTTCTTC	CASSAVVRSGEQFF
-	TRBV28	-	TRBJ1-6	TGTGCCAGCAGTTTTCGGCGGCCCAATTCACCCCTCCACTTT	CASSFRRPNSPLHF
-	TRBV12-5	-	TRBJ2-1	TGTGCTAGTGGTTTGGGGCAGGGCTCCTACAATGAGCAGTTCTTC	CASGLGQGSYNEQFF
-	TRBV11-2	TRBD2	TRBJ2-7	TGTGCCAGCAGCCTCCGGACTAGCGGGAGTATGTACGAGCAGTACTTC	CASSLRTSGSMYEQYF
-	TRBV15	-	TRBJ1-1	TGTGCCACCAGCGGGGGACAGAACACTGAAGCTTTCTTT	CATSGGQNTEAFF
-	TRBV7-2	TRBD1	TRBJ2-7	TGTGCCAGCAGCCGGGACAGGTACGAGCAGTACTTC	CASSRDRYEQYF
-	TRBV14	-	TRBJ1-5	TGTGCCAGCAGCAACCAGGGTTCTCCCCAGCATTTT	CASSNQGSPQHF
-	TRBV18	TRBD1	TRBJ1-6	TGTGCCAGCTCACCAACTGGACAGGAACTAGGTCTGGCCCTCCACTTT	CASSPTGQELGLALHF
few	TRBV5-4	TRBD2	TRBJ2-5	TGTGCCAGCAGCCCTAGTGACCTCGGGGGGGAGACCCAGTACTTC	CASSPSDLGGETQYF
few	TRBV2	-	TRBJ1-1	TGTGCCAGCATGTGGACTGAAGCTTTCTTT	CASMWTEAFF
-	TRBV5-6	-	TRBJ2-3	TGTGCCAGCAGCTTGGGTAGGGGAGATGCGCAGTATTTT	CASSLGRGDAQYF
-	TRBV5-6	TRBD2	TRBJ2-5	TGTGCCAGCAGCTTAGCGGGGGGGAGCCCCCAAGAGACCCAGTACTTC	CASSLAGGSPQETQYF
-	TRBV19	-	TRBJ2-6	TGTGCCAGTAGCCCAGGCCCCCAGGCCAACGTCCTGACTTTC	CASSPGPQANVLTF
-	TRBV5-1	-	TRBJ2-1	TGCGCCAGCAGCTTGGAAGGGCGTTCCCACAATGAGCAGTTCTTC	CASSLEGRSHNEQFF
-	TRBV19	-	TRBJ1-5	TGTGCCAGTAGTATAGGCCCTGGAGTATATAGCAATCAGCCCCAGCATTTT	CASSIGPGVYSNQPQHF
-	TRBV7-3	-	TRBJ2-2	TGTGCCAGCAGCCGGGCCCCGGGCGGCGGGGAGCTGTTTTTT	CASSRAPGGGELFF
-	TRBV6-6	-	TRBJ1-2	TGTGCCAGCAGTTACTCCCCCTGGGTCCCGGATGGCTACACCTTC	CASSYSPWVPDGYTF
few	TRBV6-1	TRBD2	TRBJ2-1	TGTGCCACCGTTGGGACTAGTTTCCATGAGCAGTTCTTC	CATVGTSFHEQFF
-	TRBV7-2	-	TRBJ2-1	TGTGCCAGCAGCTTAAGCAGGCATAGTAACAATGAGCAGTTCTTC	CASSLSRHSNNEQFF
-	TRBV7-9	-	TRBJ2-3	TGTGCCAGCACCCTGCGGGTCACAGATACGCAGTATTTT	CASTLRVTDTQYF
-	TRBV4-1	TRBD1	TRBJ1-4	TGCGCCAGCAGCCCCGGACAGGGGCAAAGGGGCAATGAAAAACTGTTTTTT	CASSPGQGQRGNEKLFF
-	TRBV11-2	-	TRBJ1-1	TGTGCCAGCAGCAGCGTGAGGGGGGCTGGAACTGAAGCTTTCTTT	CASSSVRGAGTEAFF
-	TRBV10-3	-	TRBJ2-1	TGTGCCATCAGCCCACCGCAAGGAGATGAGCAGTTCTTC	CAISPPQGDEQFF
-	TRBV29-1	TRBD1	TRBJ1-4	TGCAGCGCTCGACAGGGGGGCAAACTGTTTTTT	CSARQGGKLFF
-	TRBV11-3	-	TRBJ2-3	TGTGCCAGCAGCTTAGCCCAGGGGAGCGTAGATACGCAGTATTTT	CASSLAQGSVDTQYF